Each of the 20 T cell receptor beta chains below was sequenced from the same sample in a study of T cells in localized non-small cell lung cancer. Profiling relied on immunoSEQ multiplex PCR, and the TCRdb table lists in-frame clones only, not all of them. The sample yields approximately 5,000 clones, roughly 84% seen once. Sequences were derived from peripheral blood mononuclear cells, sampled before any cancer treatment. Receptors were obtained from a female donor over 55 with stage II lung adenocarcinoma.

V and J are TRBV2 and TRBJ1-2; 7 positions match TRBD1. Germline V CDR1 and CDR2: SNHLY, FYNNEI. V lost 3 bases, J lost 4 bases, and 11 bases stayed unmatched. The CDR3 extends over 16 amino acids. The CDR3 DNA reads TGTGCCAGCAGTGATGGGATTGGGAGACAGGGCTATGGCTACACCTTC. Residues: CASSDGIGRQGYGYTF.

This clone was observed a handful of times. The gene calls are TRBV6-1 and TRBJ2-3, with TRBD2 matching over 8 bases. This CDR3 has 15 residues. Losses at the gene ends were 8 bases for V and 2 bases for J; bases not matched to a gene: 9. The germline gives CDR1 MNHNS, CDR2 SASEGT. This CDR3 reads CASAEAGGITDTQYF. DNA for the CDR3: TGTGCCAGCGCTGAGGCGGGGGGAATCACAGATACGCAGTATTTT.

This chain uses TRBV4-1 with TRBJ2-2; D may match TRBD1 or TRBD2 (5 bases each). CDR3 size: 17 residues. The ends were cut back, 2 bases at V and 5 bases at J, with 18 bases in the middle. The germline V gene encodes CDR1 MGHRA and CDR2 YSYEKL. The CDR3 DNA reads TGCGCCAGCAGCCAACCCCGGGACCGGCAAAGGACCGGGGAGCTGTTTTTT. This sequence encodes CASSQPRDRQRTGELFF.

V usage is TRBV5-4 and J usage is TRBJ2-1, with 8 nucleotides matching TRBD2. This CDR3 contains 15 residues. Unmatched junction bases numbered 4, after V lost 1 base and J lost 4 bases. The germline gives CDR1 SGHNT, CDR2 YYREEE (reference sequence). This CDR3 is CASSLQLADYNEQFF. The CDR3 region has the DNA TGTGCCAGCAGCTTGCAACTAGCGGATTACAATGAGCAGTTCTTC.

The V call is TRBV5-1, the J call TRBJ1-6; 7 bases are a match to TRBD1. The CDR3 is 19 amino acids. The V segment lost 0 bases and the J segment 0 bases; nucleotides outside the gene matches: 9. Germline V gives CDR1 SGHRS, CDR2 YFSETQ. The CDR3 is CASSLGGYRGRSYNSPLHF. DNA for the CDR3: TGCGCCAGCAGCTTGGGGGGCTACAGGGGCCGCTCCTATAATTCACCCCTCCACTTT.

The V gene is TRBV10-1, the J gene TRBJ1-2; no clear D. CDR1 is WNHNN, CDR2 SYGVQD, per germline (reference sequence). The CDR3 has 13 amino acids. Trimming took off 3 bases at V and 7 bases at J, with 12 bases between the two ends. CDR3 sequence: CASSDILGGGYTF. CDR3 bases: TGCGCCAGCAGTGACATCTTAGGCGGTGGCTACACCTTC.

The rearrangement uses TRBV6-6 and TRBJ1-2, with 7 bases fitting TRBD1. The CDR3 covers 13 residues. Germline V gives CDR1 MNHNY, CDR2 SVGAGI (reference sequence). The J segment lost 7 bases and the V segment lost 6 bases, leaving 8 bases of the junction unmatched. CDR3 DNA sequence: TGTGCCAGCAGGTTCCAGGGGGAAGGTGGCTACACCTTC. Encoded protein: CASRFQGEGGYTF.

V gene TRBV28 combines with J gene TRBJ2-7; a weak D match, TRBD2 (5 bases). V lost 9 bases to trimming and J lost 6 bases, with 21 bases between them. The CDR3 consists of 14 residues. In germline, CDR1 is MDHEN, CDR2 SYDVKM. The CDR3: CASTSGSWVGEQYV. The CDR3 DNA sequence: TGTGCCAGTACCTCGGGGTCCTGGGTGGGCGAGCAGTACGTC.

This chain uses TRBV21-1 with TRBJ1-1; TRBD1 is the table's D call and was not checked against the DNA. TRBV21-1 is labeled a pseudogene. The CDR3 contains 14 residues. This CDR3 is CASSKVSGNTEAFF. DNA for the CDR3: TGTGCCAGCAGCAAGGTCTCAGGGAACACTGAAGCTTTCTTT.

This clone was found once. The V gene is TRBV5-4, the J gene TRBJ1-2; TRBD1 agrees at 7 bases. Germline-derived CDR1 and CDR2 are SGHNT and YYREEE (reference sequence). There are 15 residues in the CDR3. V dropped 4 bases and J dropped 5; count of bases not matched to a gene: 11. In DNA form, the CDR3 reads TGTGCCAGCAGCCAATGGGCAGGGGGGGCATATGGCTACACCTTC. This gives the protein CASSQWAGGAYGYTF.

The chain recombines TRBV5-6 with TRBJ1-4; TRBD1 aligns across 9 bases. V was clipped by 0 bases and J by 9 bases; unmatched bases: 12. Germline CDR1 and CDR2: SGHDT and YYEEEE. The CDR3 is 17 residues long. CDR3 in amino acids: CASSLDGGQGRVKKLFF. CDR3 bases: TGTGCCAGCAGCTTGGATGGGGGACAGGGCCGGGTGAAAAAACTGTTTTTT.

The chain couples TRBV30 to TRBJ1-1; the match to TRBD1 covers 9 bases. V gave up 1 base and J gave up 5 bases; unmatched junction bases: 5. Germline values: CDR1 GTSNPN, CDR2 SVGIG (reference sequence). The CDR3 is made up of 14 amino acids. The CDR3, as DNA: TGTGCCTGGAGTGCATGGGACAGGGAAACTGAAGCTTTCTTT. Translating it yields CAWSAWDRETEAFF.

This clone was detected only once. The chain carries TRBV6-5 and TRBJ2-1; 9 bases agree with TRBD2. Trimming took 4 bases from V and 4 from J; bases not matched to a gene: 5. Per germline, CDR1 MNHEY and CDR2 SVGAGI. CDR3 length equals 15 residues. The CDR3 protein is CASSSDSGSYNEQFF. In nucleotides, the CDR3 is TGTGCCAGCAGTTCCGATAGCGGGAGTTACAATGAGCAGTTCTTC.

The chain links TRBV6-5 to TRBJ2-2, with 8 bases fitting TRBD1. V dropped 5 bases and J dropped 5; count of bases not matched to a gene: 7. The CDR3 runs to 15 residues. The V gene's germline CDR1 is MNHEY and CDR2 SVGAGI. CDR3: CASSTRYRGTGELFF. The CDR3 DNA is TGTGCCAGCAGTACCCGCTACAGGGGGACCGGGGAGCTGTTTTTT.

A single count supports this clone. The chain couples TRBV5-1 to TRBJ1-6; D may be TRBD1 (5 bases). Germline CDR1 SGHRS, CDR2 YFSETQ. Trimming shortened V by 0 bases and J by 2 bases, and 9 bases separated the two germline ends. The CDR3 totals 16 residues. The CDR3 is CASSLAGGTYNSPLHF. The DNA for the CDR3 is TGCGCCAGCAGCTTGGCCGGGGGAACCTATAATTCACCCCTCCACTTT.

The J gene is TRBJ1-3, the V gene TRBV5-6; D is perhaps TRBD1 (6 bases). Germline CDR1 reads SGHDT; CDR2 reads YYEEEE. Trimming left V 0 bases short and J 4 bases short, with 11 bases between. The CDR3 is 15 residues long. The CDR3 DNA is TGTGCCAGCAGCTTGGTGGCCGGACAGGGAAACACCATATATTTT. Its protein is CASSLVAGQGNTIYF.

V usage is TRBV19 and J usage is TRBJ1-2; a possible D gene is TRBD1 (5 bases). Germline lookup yields CDR1 LNHDA and CDR2 SQIVND (reference sequence). The CDR3 contains 12 residues. V was pared by 4 bases and J by 8 bases, with 11 bases between. The CDR3 here is CASSTDGGGYTF. The CDR3 nucleotides read TGTGCCAGTAGTACCGACGGGGGAGGCTACACCTTC.

The chain links TRBV6-5 to TRBJ2-7; D possibly corresponds to TRBD2 (6 bases). Deletions cut 6 bases from V and 3 bases from J, with 12 bases between. The CDR3 length is 13 residues. Germline V lookup: CDR1 MNHEY, CDR2 SVGAGI. CDR3 sequence: CASRKGTYYEQYF. For the CDR3, the DNA is TGTGCCAGCAGAAAGGGGACTTACTACGAGCAGTACTTC.

The chain joins TRBV25-1 to TRBJ1-2, with a weak D call TRBD1 (5 bases). The CDR3 extends over 13 amino acids. From germline, CDR1 is MGHDK and CDR2 SYGVNS. Trimming cost V 2 bases and J 4 bases, with 8 bases left between them. The CDR3 DNA reads as TGTGCCAGCAGTGAAGGGGGGGTCTATGGCTACACCTTC. Translating gives CASSEGGVYGYTF.

The chain recombines TRBV11-3 with TRBJ2-1; either TRBD1 or TRBD2 may supply D (6 bases each). Trimming shortened V by 2 bases and J by 0 bases, and 14 bases separated the two germline ends. The CDR3 sequence is 17 residues long. Germline V gene lookup returns CDR1 SGHNT and CDR2 YENEEA. The CDR3, as DNA: TGTGCCAGCAGCTTAAGGGGGGCGGACCGCTCCTACAATGAGCAGTTCTTC. It translates to CASSLRGADRSYNEQFF.